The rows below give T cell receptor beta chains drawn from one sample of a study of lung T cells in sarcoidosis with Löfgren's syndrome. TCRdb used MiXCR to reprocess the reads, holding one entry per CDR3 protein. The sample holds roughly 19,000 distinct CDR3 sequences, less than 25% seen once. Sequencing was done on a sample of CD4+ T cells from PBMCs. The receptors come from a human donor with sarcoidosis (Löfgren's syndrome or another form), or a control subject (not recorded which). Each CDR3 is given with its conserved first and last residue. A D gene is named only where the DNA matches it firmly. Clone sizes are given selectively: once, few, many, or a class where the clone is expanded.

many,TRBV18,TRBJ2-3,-,TGTGCCAACTCACCACGGGGCTCAGATACGCAGTATTTT,CANSPRGSDTQYF
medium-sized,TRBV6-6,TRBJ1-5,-,TGTGCCAGCAGTTACAATCGCAATCAGCCCCAGCATTTT,CASSYNRNQPQHF
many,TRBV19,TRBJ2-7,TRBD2,TGTGCCAGTAGTCCCGGCCTAGGGACTAGCAGCGAGCAGTACTTC,CASSPGLGTSSEQYF
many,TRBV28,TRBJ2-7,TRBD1,TGTGCCAGCAGTTCGGCAGGGGGCTCCTACGAGCAGTACTTC,CASSSAGGSYEQYF
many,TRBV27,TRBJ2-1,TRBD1,TGTGCCAGCAAACTACAGTCCGGGACAGGGTACTACAATGAGCAGTTCTTC,CASKLQSGTGYYNEQFF
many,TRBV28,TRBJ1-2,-,TGTGCCAGCAGTTGGCAGGGCTATGGCTACACCTTC,CASSWQGYGYTF
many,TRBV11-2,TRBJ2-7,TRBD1,TGTGCCAGCACCCGGACAGGGGGCTTCGAGCAGTACTTC,CASTRTGGFEQYF
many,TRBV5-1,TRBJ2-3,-,TGCGCCAGCAGCCAATTGTGGGGGGACAGAAGCACAGATACGCAGTATTTT,CASSQLWGDRSTDTQYF
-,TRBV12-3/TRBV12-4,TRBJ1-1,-,TGTGCCAGCAGCTCCCCCGGGACCCCAACGGGGAACACTGAAGCTTTCTTT,CASSSPGTPTGNTEAFF
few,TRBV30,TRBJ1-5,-,TGTGCCTGGTCGGGAGGGACGGGTAGAAATCAGCCCCAGCATTTT,CAWSGGTGRNQPQHF
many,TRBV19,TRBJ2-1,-,TGTGCCAGTACCGACGGGGGTTTCTCCTACAATGAGCAGTTCTTC,CASTDGGFSYNEQFF
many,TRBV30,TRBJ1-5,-,TGTGCCTGGAGCGGAGGGGGGTATCAGCCCCAGCATTTT,CAWSGGGYQPQHF